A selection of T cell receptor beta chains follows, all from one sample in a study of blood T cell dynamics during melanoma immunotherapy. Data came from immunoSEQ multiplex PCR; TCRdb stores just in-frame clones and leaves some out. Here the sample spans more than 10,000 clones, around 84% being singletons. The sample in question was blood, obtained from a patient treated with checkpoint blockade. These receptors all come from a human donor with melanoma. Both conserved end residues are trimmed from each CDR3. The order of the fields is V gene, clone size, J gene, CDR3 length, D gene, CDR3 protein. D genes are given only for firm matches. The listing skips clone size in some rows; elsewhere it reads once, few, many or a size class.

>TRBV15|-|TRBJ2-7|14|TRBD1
ATSGPLPGQGFEQY
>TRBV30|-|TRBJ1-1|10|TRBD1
AWQDRGTEAF
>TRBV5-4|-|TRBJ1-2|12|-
ASSLVGAYYGYT
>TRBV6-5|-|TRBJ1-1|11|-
ASSGAPTTEAF
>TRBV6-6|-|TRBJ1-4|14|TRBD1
ASSATGGGDNEKLF
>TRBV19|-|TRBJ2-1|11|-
ASSILNRNEQF
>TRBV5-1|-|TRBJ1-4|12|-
ASSISATNEKLF
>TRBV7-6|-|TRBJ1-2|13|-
ASSLALNGAGGYT
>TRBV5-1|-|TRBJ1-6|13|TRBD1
ASSLDRASNSPLH
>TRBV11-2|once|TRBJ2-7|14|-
ASSLRSGTYSYEQY
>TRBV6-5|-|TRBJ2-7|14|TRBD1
ASSFSRLTGNYEQY
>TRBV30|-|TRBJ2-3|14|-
AWSVIRGLPTDTQY
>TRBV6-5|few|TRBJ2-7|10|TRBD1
ASRQGDYEQY
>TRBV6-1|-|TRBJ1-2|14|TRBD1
ASSEAGQGARYGYT